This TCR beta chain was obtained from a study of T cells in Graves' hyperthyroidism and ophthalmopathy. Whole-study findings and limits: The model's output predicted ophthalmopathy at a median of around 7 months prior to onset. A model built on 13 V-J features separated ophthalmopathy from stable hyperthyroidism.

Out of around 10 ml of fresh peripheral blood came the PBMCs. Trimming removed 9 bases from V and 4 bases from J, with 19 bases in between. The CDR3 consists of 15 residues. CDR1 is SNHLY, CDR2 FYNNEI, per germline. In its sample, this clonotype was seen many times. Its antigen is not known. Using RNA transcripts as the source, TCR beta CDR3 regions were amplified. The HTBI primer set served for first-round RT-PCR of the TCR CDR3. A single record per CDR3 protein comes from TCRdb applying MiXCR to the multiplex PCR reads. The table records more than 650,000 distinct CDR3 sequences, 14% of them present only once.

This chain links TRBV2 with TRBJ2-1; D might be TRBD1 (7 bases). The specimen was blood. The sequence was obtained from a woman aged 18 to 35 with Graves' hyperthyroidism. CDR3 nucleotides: TGTGCCAGAGGAGAGGAGGGGGCTGTTTACAATGAGCAGTTCTTC. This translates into CARGEEGAVYNEQFF.